What follows are 5 T cell receptor beta chains derived from one specimen sequenced in a study of CD8 T cells in Susac syndrome. RNA was extracted with the RNeasy kit, and a quantity of about 0.45 to 1 ug was reverse transcribed using random hexamers. Using its own MiXCR run on the immunoSEQ multiplex PCR reads, TCRdb lists one record per CDR3 protein. The table includes 210,000 or so distinct CDR3 sequences, more than 85% detected once. Material for sequencing was CD8+ T cells from PBMCs. The receptor source for this set is a human donor with multiple sclerosis.

This sequence joins TRBV7-6 and TRBJ1-1, with 10 nucleotides matching TRBD1. Trimming took 1 base from V and 3 from J; bases not matched to a gene: 8. Germline-derived CDR1 and CDR2 are SGHVS and FNYEAQ. The CDR3 sequence is 17 residues long. CDR3 sequence: CASSLGLGTGAYTEAFF. Here the CDR3 DNA reads TGTGCCAGCAGCTTAGGTCTTGGGACAGGGGCGTACACTGAAGCTTTCTTT.

The chain employs TRBV6-2 or TRBV6-3 and TRBJ1-1; D possibly corresponds to TRBD1 (5 bases). In germline, CDR1 is MNHEY, CDR2 SVGEGT. V shed 6 bases and J shed 0 bases, with 8 bases lying between them. The CDR3 contains 13 residues. The CDR3 nucleotides read TGTGCCAGCAGAAAGGGGTTGAACACTGAAGCTTTCTTT. Its translation: CASRKGLNTEAFF.

The chain carries TRBV11-2 and TRBJ1-2; 9 bases are shared with TRBD1. Germline CDR1 reads SGHAT; CDR2 reads FQNNGV. The trim removed 1 base at V and 0 bases at J, leaving 6 bases unmatched. There are 17 residues in the CDR3. CDR3 amino acids: CASSLGTGGMANYGYTF. The CDR3 region has the DNA TGTGCCAGCAGCTTAGGTACAGGGGGCATGGCTAACTATGGCTACACCTTC.

This chain joins TRBV7-9 and TRBJ2-7; a possible D gene is TRBD2 (6 bases). The CDR3 covers 16 residues. V shed 1 base and J shed 4 bases, with 17 bases lying between them. CDR1 is SEHNR, CDR2 FQNEAQ, per germline (reference sequence). This chain's CDR3 is CASSLGSRTNFYEQYF. CDR3 bases: TGTGCCAGCAGCTTAGGCAGTCGGACTAATTTTTACGAGCAGTACTTC.

The chain links TRBV15 to TRBJ1-2; tentatively, D is TRBD1 (5 bases). With 1 base removed from V and 6 bases from J, the gap between germline ends came to 15 bases. Looked up from germline, CDR1 is LNHNV and CDR2 is YYDKDF (reference sequence). CDR3 length equals 15 residues. In DNA, the CDR3 is TGTGCCACCAGCAGAGGTCCCGGGGGAGGTAATGGCTACACCTTC. Amino acid sequence: CATSRGPGGGNGYTF.